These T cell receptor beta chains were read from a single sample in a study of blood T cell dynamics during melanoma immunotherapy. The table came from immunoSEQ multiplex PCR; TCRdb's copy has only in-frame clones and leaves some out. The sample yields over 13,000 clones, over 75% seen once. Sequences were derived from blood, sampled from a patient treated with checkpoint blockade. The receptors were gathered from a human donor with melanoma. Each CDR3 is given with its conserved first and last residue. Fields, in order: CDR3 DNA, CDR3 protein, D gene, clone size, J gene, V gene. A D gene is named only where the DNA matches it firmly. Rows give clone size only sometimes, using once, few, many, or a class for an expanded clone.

cdr3_nt: TGTGCCAGTAAAAAACAGGGCGCTGCAGATACCAACTATGGCTACACCTTC
cdr3_aa: CASKKQGAADTNYGYTF
d_call: .
clone_size: .
j_call: TRBJ1-2
v_call: TRBV19

cdr3_nt: TGTGCCAGCAGCTTACGAGACGAGCAGTACTTC
cdr3_aa: CASSLRDEQYF
d_call: .
clone_size: .
j_call: TRBJ2-7
v_call: TRBV11-2

cdr3_nt: TGCGCCAGCAGCGGCTCGGGGCTGCACCCCTACGAGCAGTACTTC
cdr3_aa: CASSGSGLHPYEQYF
d_call: .
clone_size: .
j_call: TRBJ2-7
v_call: TRBV5-1

cdr3_nt: TGTGCCAGCAGCTTACAATTGGGGACTGAAGCTTTCTTT
cdr3_aa: CASSLQLGTEAFF
d_call: .
clone_size: once
j_call: TRBJ1-1
v_call: TRBV11-3

cdr3_nt: TGTGCCAGCAGTTACGAACGGCAGGGGGCAAGGTCCCTCCACTTT
cdr3_aa: CASSYERQGARSLHF
d_call: TRBD1
clone_size: few
j_call: TRBJ1-6
v_call: TRBV6-5

cdr3_nt: TGCAGTGCAACCCAATACGGTGAGCAGTTCTTC
cdr3_aa: CSATQYGEQFF
d_call: .
clone_size: .
j_call: TRBJ2-1
v_call: TRBV20-1

cdr3_nt: TGTGCCAGGACAAACCCCACCGGTCCTGAAGCTTTCTTT
cdr3_aa: CARTNPTGPEAFF
d_call: .
clone_size: few
j_call: TRBJ1-1
v_call: TRBV2

cdr3_nt: TGTGCCAGTAGTATAGAGGCGGGCAATCAGCCCCAGCATTTT
cdr3_aa: CASSIEAGNQPQHF
d_call: .
clone_size: .
j_call: TRBJ1-5
v_call: TRBV19

cdr3_nt: TGTGCCAGCAGTGCTGGACAGGGTGTTCTCAATGAGCAGTTCTTC
cdr3_aa: CASSAGQGVLNEQFF
d_call: TRBD1
clone_size: .
j_call: TRBJ2-1
v_call: TRBV6-5

cdr3_nt: TGTGCCAGCAGTTTATCGATGGCGTTTGGTGCTTTCTTT
cdr3_aa: CASSLSMAFGAFF
d_call: .
clone_size: .
j_call: TRBJ1-1
v_call: TRBV27

cdr3_nt: TGTGCCAGCAGTGTGTTCGGGAGGACGAACACTGAAGCTTTCTTT
cdr3_aa: CASSVFGRTNTEAFF
d_call: .
clone_size: .
j_call: TRBJ1-1
v_call: TRBV2

cdr3_nt: TGTGCCAGCACCTCAGACAAGACCTATGGCTACACCTTC
cdr3_aa: CASTSDKTYGYTF
d_call: .
clone_size: .
j_call: TRBJ1-2
v_call: TRBV2

cdr3_nt: TGTGCCAGCCGGCGGGGGCGCGACACTGAAGCTTTCTTT
cdr3_aa: CASRRGRDTEAFF
d_call: .
clone_size: few
j_call: TRBJ1-1
v_call: TRBV7-3

cdr3_nt: TGTGCCAGCAGTGACCCCAATCAGCCCCAGCATTTT
cdr3_aa: CASSDPNQPQHF
d_call: .
clone_size: .
j_call: TRBJ1-5
v_call: TRBV6-5

cdr3_nt: TGTGCCACCAGCAGAGTTGGCAGGGGGATTTACGGGGAGACCCAGTACTTC
cdr3_aa: CATSRVGRGIYGETQYF
d_call: TRBD1
clone_size: .
j_call: TRBJ2-5
v_call: TRBV15

cdr3_nt: TGTGCCAGCAGTTTATTTGGGTCGGCGATCCGCTACGAAAAACTGTTTTTT
cdr3_aa: CASSLFGSAIRYEKLFF
d_call: .
clone_size: once
j_call: TRBJ1-4
v_call: TRBV27

cdr3_nt: TGTGCCTGGAGTCCACCATCATGGACTAGCGGGGGGTACTCCTACGAGCAGTACTTC
cdr3_aa: CAWSPPSWTSGGYSYEQYF
d_call: TRBD2
clone_size: .
j_call: TRBJ2-7
v_call: TRBV30

cdr3_nt: TGTGCCAGCAGCCCCGGACAGGGCGGGAGTGAAAAACTGTTTTTT
cdr3_aa: CASSPGQGGSEKLFF
d_call: TRBD1
clone_size: .
j_call: TRBJ1-4
v_call: TRBV5-6

cdr3_nt: TGCGCCAGCAGCTTGGACGGGACCAACAATGAGCAGTTCTTC
cdr3_aa: CASSLDGTNNEQFF
d_call: .
clone_size: .
j_call: TRBJ2-1
v_call: TRBV5-1

cdr3_nt: TGTGCCAGCAGTCCCCCCGAGGGCAGGAATTTAGCTGAAGCTTTCTTT
cdr3_aa: CASSPPEGRNLAEAFF
d_call: .
clone_size: .
j_call: TRBJ1-1
v_call: TRBV6-6

cdr3_nt: TGTGCCTGGAGTGATACAGGGAACGAGCAGTACTTC
cdr3_aa: CAWSDTGNEQYF
d_call: .
clone_size: .
j_call: TRBJ2-7
v_call: TRBV30

cdr3_nt: TGTGCCTGGAGTGTTAAAGGGGGTTCACCCCTCCACTTT
cdr3_aa: CAWSVKGGSPLHF
d_call: .
clone_size: .
j_call: TRBJ1-6
v_call: TRBV30

cdr3_nt: TGTGCCTGGAGTGCTCCAGGGGGCGCGGACACCATATATTTT
cdr3_aa: CAWSAPGGADTIYF
d_call: TRBD1
clone_size: few
j_call: TRBJ1-3
v_call: TRBV30

cdr3_nt: TGTGCCAGCAGCTTAGTGTTGCGGGGCTCCTACGAGCAGTACTTC
cdr3_aa: CASSLVLRGSYEQYF
d_call: .
clone_size: .
j_call: TRBJ2-7
v_call: TRBV11-2

cdr3_nt: TGCGCCAGCAGCTTGGGTCCGGGACAGGGACTCCAGCCCCAGCATTTT
cdr3_aa: CASSLGPGQGLQPQHF
d_call: TRBD1
clone_size: few
j_call: TRBJ1-5
v_call: TRBV5-1

cdr3_nt: TGTGCCATCAGTAAGGAGATACTAGCGGGGGATGGGGAGACCCAGTACTTC
cdr3_aa: CAISKEILAGDGETQYF
d_call: TRBD2
clone_size: .
j_call: TRBJ2-5
v_call: TRBV10-3

cdr3_nt: TGTGCCAGCAGCTCGGAGGGGACAACAACAGATACGCAGTATTTT
cdr3_aa: CASSSEGTTTDTQYF
d_call: .
clone_size: .
j_call: TRBJ2-3
v_call: TRBV7-9

cdr3_nt: TGTGCCTGGAGTAGGGGGACAGGGGGCCTTGGCTACACCTTC
cdr3_aa: CAWSRGTGGLGYTF
d_call: TRBD1
clone_size: .
j_call: TRBJ1-2
v_call: TRBV30

cdr3_nt: TGCAGCGTCGGGACAGTCACAGATACGCAGTATTTT
cdr3_aa: CSVGTVTDTQYF
d_call: TRBD1
clone_size: .
j_call: TRBJ2-3
v_call: TRBV29-1

cdr3_nt: TGTGCCTGTAGGAGTTATAGCAATCAGCCCCAGCATTTT
cdr3_aa: CACRSYSNQPQHF
d_call: .
clone_size: .
j_call: TRBJ1-5
v_call: TRBV30

cdr3_nt: TGTGCCAGCTCACTAGGGAACCAAGAGACCCAGTACTTC
cdr3_aa: CASSLGNQETQYF
d_call: .
clone_size: once
j_call: TRBJ2-5
v_call: TRBV18

cdr3_nt: TGTGCCAGCAGCGTTGACAGGGGCGAGCAGTTCTTC
cdr3_aa: CASSVDRGEQFF
d_call: TRBD1
clone_size: .
j_call: TRBJ2-1
v_call: TRBV9

cdr3_nt: TGCGCCAGCAGTGAGCTCCGAACAGGGGCGAGCGGCTACACCTTC
cdr3_aa: CASSELRTGASGYTF
d_call: TRBD1
clone_size: few
j_call: TRBJ1-2
v_call: TRBV10-1